Listed below are T cell receptor beta chains from one sample, sequenced in a study of Graves' ophthalmopathy and Graves' hyperthyroidism. TCRdb called the multiplex PCR reads again in MiXCR, with one record for every CDR3 protein. The repertoire holds a few hundred thousand distinct CDR3 sequences, about a sixth seen once, with 9% to 15% in the top ten. The sequenced sample was peripheral blood. Receptor source: an adult man with Graves' ophthalmopathy. CDR3s include the opening cysteine and the closing phenylalanine or tryptophan. D genes are given only for firm matches. Only part of the rows carry a size: once, few, many, or a class if the clone is expanded.

size: .; V: TRBV6-5; D: .; J: TRBJ1-2; DNA: TGTGCCAGCCGGACAGCCTATGGCTACACCTTC; CDR3: CASRTAYGYTF
size: few; V: TRBV6-2/TRBV6-3; D: TRBD1; J: TRBJ1-2; DNA: TGTGCCAGCCTGACAGGGATGGGCGGCTACACCTTC; CDR3: CASLTGMGGYTF
size: many; V: TRBV19; D: .; J: TRBJ1-1; DNA: TGTGCCAGTAGCAAGAGTCCGGGACGGACGGCGGATGAAGCTTTCTTT; CDR3: CASSKSPGRTADEAFF
size: .; V: TRBV28; D: .; J: TRBJ1-2; DNA: TGTGCCACCCGAGACTGGACAGCCTATGGCTACACCTTC; CDR3: CATRDWTAYGYTF
size: .; V: TRBV6-1; D: TRBD1; J: TRBJ1-1; DNA: TGTGCCAGCAGGGCAGACAGGGGATCAGCAGTGAGCACTGAAGCTTTCTTT; CDR3: CASRADRGSAVSTEAFF
size: many; V: TRBV2; D: .; J: TRBJ1-1; DNA: TGTGCCAGTGCCCTTTTGGAGGACACTGAAGCTTTCTTT; CDR3: CASALLEDTEAFF
size: .; V: TRBV6-1; D: .; J: TRBJ1-2; DNA: TGTGCCAGCAGTGGACCCCTAGGGCGAGATGGCTACACCTTC; CDR3: CASSGPLGRDGYTF
size: many; V: TRBV7-8; D: TRBD1; J: TRBJ1-5; DNA: TGTGCCAGCAGCTTATTAACAGGGGGAGTTAGTAGCAATCAGCCCCAGCATTTT; CDR3: CASSLLTGGVSSNQPQHF
size: many; V: TRBV28; D: .; J: TRBJ1-1; DNA: TGTGCCAGCAGGGGCATGAACACTGAAGCTTTCTTT; CDR3: CASRGMNTEAFF
size: many; V: TRBV29-1; D: .; J: TRBJ1-1; DNA: TGCAGCGTTGAGGACGAGCACAGAGAAGCTTTCTTT; CDR3: CSVEDEHREAFF
size: many; V: TRBV5-5; D: .; J: TRBJ1-2; DNA: TGTGCCAGCAGCCCCATTCTAGCGGGGAACTATGGCTACACCTTC; CDR3: CASSPILAGNYGYTF
size: many; V: TRBV12-3/TRBV12-4; D: .; J: TRBJ1-6; DNA: TGTGCCAGCAGTTTGGTGAGCTCCTATAATTCACCCCTCCACTTT; CDR3: CASSLVSSYNSPLHF
size: many; V: TRBV15; D: TRBD2; J: TRBJ2-5; DNA: TGTGCCACCAGCAGAGAGGCGGGAGGGGGGCAAGAGACCCGGTACTTC; CDR3: CATSREAGGGQETRYF
size: many; V: TRBV28; D: .; J: TRBJ2-2; DNA: TGTGCCAGCAGTTTCATCAGGCAACCGAACACCGGGGAGCTGTTTTTT; CDR3: CASSFIRQPNTGELFF
size: many; V: TRBV15; D: .; J: TRBJ2-7; DNA: TGTGCCACCACTAGAGGTGGAGTTGTCAACGAGCAGTACTTC; CDR3: CATTRGGVVNEQYF
size: .; V: TRBV19; D: TRBD1; J: TRBJ1-1; DNA: TGTGCCAGTAGTATTTTGGGACAGGCAGGAGCCACTGAAGCTTTCTTT; CDR3: CASSILGQAGATEAFF
size: many; V: TRBV6-1; D: .; J: TRBJ2-5; DNA: TGTGCCAGCAGGCCTGATGGGTTGGGGGGCCTGAAAGAGACCCAGTACTTC; CDR3: CASRPDGLGGLKETQYF
size: many; V: TRBV30; D: .; J: TRBJ1-2; DNA: TGTGCCTGGAGTGGGGCGCTACAGGGCTATGGCTACACCTTC; CDR3: CAWSGALQGYGYTF
size: many; V: TRBV6-1; D: TRBD1; J: TRBJ1-6; DNA: TGTGCCAGCAGCCGAGAATTCAGGGGGCGCAATTCACCCCTCCACTTT; CDR3: CASSREFRGRNSPLHF
size: many; V: TRBV18; D: .; J: TRBJ1-1; DNA: TGTGCCAGCTCACCACGGGGGAACACTGAAGCTTTCTTT; CDR3: CASSPRGNTEAFF
size: .; V: TRBV6-1; D: TRBD2; J: TRBJ2-7; DNA: TGTGCCAGCAGGGGAGGGCCCTACGAGCAGTACTTC; CDR3: CASRGGPYEQYF
size: many; V: TRBV30; D: .; J: TRBJ2-6; DNA: TGTGCCTGGAGTATGACCGGTCTTGGGGCCAACGTCCTGACTTTC; CDR3: CAWSMTGLGANVLTF
size: .; V: TRBV11-1; D: TRBD2; J: TRBJ2-7; DNA: TGTGCCAGCAGCTTAGCTGAACTAGCGGGAGTAGGGGAGCAGTACTTC; CDR3: CASSLAELAGVGEQYF
size: many; V: TRBV6-2/TRBV6-3; D: TRBD1; J: TRBJ1-5; DNA: TGTGCCAGCAACCCTGCGTGGGACAGGGGGCCCCCCCAGCATTTT; CDR3: CASNPAWDRGPPQHF
size: many; V: TRBV20-1; D: TRBD1; J: TRBJ1-1; DNA: TGCAGTGCTAGAGATGAATCATATAGGACAGGGGCTGGCGAAGCTTTCTTT; CDR3: CSARDESYRTGAGEAFF
size: many; V: TRBV20-1; D: TRBD1; J: TRBJ2-7; DNA: TGCAGTGCTAGGGGGACAGGGTACGAGCAGTACTTC; CDR3: CSARGTGYEQYF
size: many; V: TRBV6-1; D: TRBD2; J: TRBJ2-2; DNA: TGTGCCAGCAGGTTGGGGACTAGCGGCGCCGGGGAGCTGTTTTTT; CDR3: CASRLGTSGAGELFF
size: many; V: TRBV14; D: .; J: TRBJ2-7; DNA: TGTGCCAGCAGCCAATCAGGGGTCCCCGACGAGCAGTACTTC; CDR3: CASSQSGVPDEQYF
size: few; V: TRBV11-1; D: TRBD1; J: TRBJ2-2; DNA: TGTGCCAGCAGCGCCCCGGGACAGGGGAACACCGGGGAGCTGTTTTTT; CDR3: CASSAPGQGNTGELFF
size: many; V: TRBV6-2/TRBV6-3; D: .; J: TRBJ1-2; DNA: TGTGCCAGCAGTTACTCTTCGGGCGGGGCTGGCTACACCTTC; CDR3: CASSYSSGGAGYTF
size: many; V: TRBV19; D: TRBD2; J: TRBJ2-5; DNA: TGTGCCAGCGCAAGCCGATCGGGGGGGAAACAAGAGACCCAGTACTTC; CDR3: CASASRSGGKQETQYF
size: many; V: TRBV12-3/TRBV12-4; D: TRBD1; J: TRBJ2-7; DNA: TGTGCCAGCAGCCGGACAGGCTTCTACGAGCAGTACTTC; CDR3: CASSRTGFYEQYF
size: .; V: TRBV4-1; D: .; J: TRBJ1-1; DNA: TGCGCCAGCAGCTCACCTTCCAGGGGAAGAACTGAAGCTTTCTTT; CDR3: CASSSPSRGRTEAFF
size: many; V: TRBV28; D: .; J: TRBJ2-5; DNA: TGTGCCAGCAGAAAAGGCGGGGAGGAGACCCAGTACTTC; CDR3: CASRKGGEETQYF
size: few; V: TRBV18; D: TRBD1; J: TRBJ1-2; DNA: TGTGCCAGCTCACCAACCCGGGACAGACTATATGGCTACACCTTC; CDR3: CASSPTRDRLYGYTF
size: many; V: TRBV5-1; D: .; J: TRBJ2-7; DNA: TGCGCCAGCAGCTTGGCCTCTCGGACGAGCTCCTACGAGCAGTACTTC; CDR3: CASSLASRTSSYEQYF
size: many; V: TRBV19; D: TRBD1; J: TRBJ2-7; DNA: TGTGCCAGTAGTGGCCTGGACAGGGCCTACGAGCAGTACTTC; CDR3: CASSGLDRAYEQYF
size: .; V: TRBV6-5; D: TRBD2; J: TRBJ2-5; DNA: TGTGCCAGCAGTTACACCCCGGGACTACAAGAGACCCAGTACTTC; CDR3: CASSYTPGLQETQYF
size: many; V: TRBV11-2; D: .; J: TRBJ2-5; DNA: TGTGCCAGCAGCCTTGGGTCCTTAGAGACCCAGTACTTC; CDR3: CASSLGSLETQYF
size: many; V: TRBV6-5; D: .; J: TRBJ2-7; DNA: TGTGCCAGCAGTTACACCCCGGGGGGCAGGATACTCTACGAGCAGTACTTC; CDR3: CASSYTPGGRILYEQYF
size: many; V: TRBV4-1; D: .; J: TRBJ2-7; DNA: TGCGCCAGCAGCCAACCGGGACATCGAGCCTACGAGCAGTACTTC; CDR3: CASSQPGHRAYEQYF
size: many; V: TRBV6-2/TRBV6-3; D: .; J: TRBJ1-5; DNA: TGTGCCAGCCACTCCCCCGGGTTCGGGCAGCCCCAGCATTTT; CDR3: CASHSPGFGQPQHF
size: many; V: TRBV2; D: .; J: TRBJ1-5; DNA: TGTGCCAGCAGTGAAGGGCCCGAGGGAGACCAGCCCCAGCATTTT; CDR3: CASSEGPEGDQPQHF
size: many; V: TRBV6-1; D: .; J: TRBJ1-1; DNA: TGTGCCAGCAGGGGGACCGGGGGTAAAGCTTTCTTT; CDR3: CASRGTGGKAFF
size: many; V: TRBV12-3/TRBV12-4; D: TRBD1; J: TRBJ1-1; DNA: TGTGCCAGCAGTGCGGGACAGGGGGAAACTGAAGCTTTCTTT; CDR3: CASSAGQGETEAFF
size: .; V: TRBV2; D: TRBD1; J: TRBJ1-6; DNA: TGTGCCAGCAGACCCCAGGGGGCCTTAAATTCACCCCTCCACTTT; CDR3: CASRPQGALNSPLHF
size: .; V: TRBV4-1; D: .; J: TRBJ1-1; DNA: TGCGCCAGCAGCCAAACTTTTGGACCGAACACTGAAGCTTTCTTT; CDR3: CASSQTFGPNTEAFF
size: many; V: TRBV10-3; D: .; J: TRBJ1-1; DNA: TGTGCCATCAGTATAGATCGGGCTGAAGCTTTCTTT; CDR3: CAISIDRAEAFF
size: many; V: TRBV11-2; D: TRBD2; J: TRBJ2-7; DNA: TGTGCCAGCAGCTCCAGGAGAACTAGCGGGATAACCTACGAGCAGTACTTC; CDR3: CASSSRRTSGITYEQYF
size: many; V: TRBV14; D: TRBD1; J: TRBJ1-2; DNA: TGTGCCAGCAGCCAAGCTCGGACAGGGACTGGCTACACCTTC; CDR3: CASSQARTGTGYTF
size: many; V: TRBV29-1; D: .; J: TRBJ2-5; DNA: TGCAGCGCTGGGGGCTCGCGGGGACCGTACCAAGAGACCCAGTACTTC; CDR3: CSAGGSRGPYQETQYF
size: many; V: TRBV5-4; D: TRBD1; J: TRBJ1-2; DNA: TGTGCCAGCAGAAATGACAGGGAGGGTGGCTACACCTTC; CDR3: CASRNDREGGYTF
size: once; V: TRBV20-1; D: .; J: TRBJ2-6; DNA: TGCAGTGCCGACGGTTCCGGGGCCAACGTCCTGACTTTC; CDR3: CSADGSGANVLTF
size: many; V: TRBV6-1; D: .; J: TRBJ1-5; DNA: TGTGCCAGCAGGAGGGGAGGTGAGGGCAATCAGCCCCAGCATTTT; CDR3: CASRRGGEGNQPQHF
size: many; V: TRBV2; D: .; J: TRBJ2-7; DNA: TGTGCCAGGGGGGCCAGTCGGCCGTACGAGCAGTACTTC; CDR3: CARGASRPYEQYF
size: many; V: TRBV7-2; D: .; J: TRBJ2-7; DNA: TGTGCCAGCAGCTTAGCGGAGACAGATTCTGTGCCCTACGAGCAGTACTTC; CDR3: CASSLAETDSVPYEQYF